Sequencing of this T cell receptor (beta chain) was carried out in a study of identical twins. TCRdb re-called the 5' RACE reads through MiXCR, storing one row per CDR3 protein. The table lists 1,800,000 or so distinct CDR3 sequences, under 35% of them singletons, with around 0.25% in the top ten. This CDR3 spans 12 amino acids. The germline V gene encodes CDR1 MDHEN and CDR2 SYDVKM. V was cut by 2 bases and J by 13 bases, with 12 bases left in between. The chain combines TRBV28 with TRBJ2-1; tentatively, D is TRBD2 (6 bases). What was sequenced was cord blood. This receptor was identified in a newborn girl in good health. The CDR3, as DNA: TGTGCCAGCAGTTTAGCGGGAAACATTCAGTTCTTC. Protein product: CASSLAGNIQFF.